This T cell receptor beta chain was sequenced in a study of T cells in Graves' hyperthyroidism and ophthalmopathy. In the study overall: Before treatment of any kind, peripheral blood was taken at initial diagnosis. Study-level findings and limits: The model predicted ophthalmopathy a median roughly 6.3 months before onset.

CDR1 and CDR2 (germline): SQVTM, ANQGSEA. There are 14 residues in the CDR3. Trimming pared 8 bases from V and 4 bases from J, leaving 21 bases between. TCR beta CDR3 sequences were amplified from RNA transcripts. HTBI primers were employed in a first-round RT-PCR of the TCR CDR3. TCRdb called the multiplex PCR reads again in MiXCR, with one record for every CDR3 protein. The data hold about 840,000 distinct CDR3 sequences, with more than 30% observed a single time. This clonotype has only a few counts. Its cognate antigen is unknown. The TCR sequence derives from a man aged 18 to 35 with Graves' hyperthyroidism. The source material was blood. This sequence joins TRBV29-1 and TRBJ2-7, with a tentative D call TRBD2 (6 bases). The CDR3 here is CSLGGAPSPYEQYF. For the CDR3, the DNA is TGCAGCTTAGGAGGGGCGCCCTCTCCTTACGAGCAGTACTTC.